This T cell receptor beta chain derives from a study of vaccination and CD4 T cells after COVID-19. The length of the CDR3 is 15 residues. V shed 5 bases and J 4 bases; nucleotides not matched to a gene: 6. The V gene's germline CDR1 is SEHNR and CDR2 FQNEAQ (reference sequence). CD4+ T cells that had been cultured provided DNA sequenced with the Oncomine TCR Beta short-read assay. TCRdb reprocessed the PCR reads via MiXCR and lists one record per CDR3 protein. Altogether some 25,000 distinct CDR3 sequences are present, roughly 33% being singletons, with the ten largest covering approximately 3%. Time point noted: late sampling 161 to 241 days after vaccination in three convalescent patients. As to treatment: approximately nine-day PBMC culture with coronavirus spike peptide pools or control peptides (ViraFEST assay). Before TCRs were sequenced, ViraFEST expanded antigen-specific T cells with peptide pools.

Details on this clonotype: Its antigen is not known.

This receptor was identified in a human donor who had recovered from COVID-19. The rearrangement links TRBV7-9 to TRBJ2-7, with 12 bases aligning to TRBD2. This material consisted of CD4+ T cells from blood, cultured in vitro, taken about 7 months after SARS-CoV-2 vaccination. In nucleotides, the CDR3 is TGTGCCAGCAGCCGACTAGCGGGAGTTGGGTACGAGCAGTACTTC. It codes for CASSRLAGVGYEQYF.